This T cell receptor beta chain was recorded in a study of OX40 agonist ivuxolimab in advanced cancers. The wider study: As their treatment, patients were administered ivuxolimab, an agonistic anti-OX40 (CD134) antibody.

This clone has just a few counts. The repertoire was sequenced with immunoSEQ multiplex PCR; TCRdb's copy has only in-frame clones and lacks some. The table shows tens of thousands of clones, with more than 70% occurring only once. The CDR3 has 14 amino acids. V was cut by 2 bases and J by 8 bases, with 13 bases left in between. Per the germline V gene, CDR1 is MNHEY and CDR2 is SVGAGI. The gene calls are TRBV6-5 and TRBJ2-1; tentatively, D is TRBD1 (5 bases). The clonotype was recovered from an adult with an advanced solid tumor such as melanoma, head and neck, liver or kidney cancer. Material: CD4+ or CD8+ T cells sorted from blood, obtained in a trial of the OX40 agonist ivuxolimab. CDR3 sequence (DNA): TGTGCCAGCAGTTACCTAACTGGGGCTTATGAGCAGTTCTTC. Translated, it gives CASSYLTGAYEQFF.